The T cell receptor (beta chain) under discussion was sequenced for a study of control samples from healthy donors and cancer patients. The method was immunoSEQ multiplex PCR; TCRdb's version includes in-frame clones alone and lacks a portion of them. The table records over 2,500 clones, approximately 94% of them present only once. In its sample, this clone was seen once. The germline gives CDR1 SGDLS, CDR2 YYNGEE. CDR3 size: 14 residues. Trimming took 1 base from V and 4 from J, leaving 8 bases between them. The receptor's source is a man between 65 and 85 years old with lung cancer. The chain uses TRBV9 and TRBJ2-2; no clear D. Specimen: PBMCs. The CDR3 loop is CASSVLSGTGELFF. The CDR3 coding sequence is TGTGCCAGCAGCGTATTGTCCGGCACCGGGGAGCTGTTTTTT.